This T cell receptor beta chain was captured by sequencing in a study of blood T cell repertoires in COVID-19. As for the study in general: Sites in the United States, Italy and Spain provided acute and convalescent COVID-19 samples. Sources were T cells, B-cell-depleted T cells, or PBMCs; the material itself was cDNA or gDNA.

In the original processing: Estimation of nucleated cell counts was performed using reference gene primer amplification. Profiled with immunoSEQ multiplex PCR; TCRdb holds only in-frame clones, not every one. D and trimming were read from the DNA, whereas the V and J calls and clone size are those reported in that table. The sample lists about 170,000 clones; about 88% were seen once. With 4 bases removed from V and 1 base from J, the gap between germline ends came to 10 bases. Per the germline V gene, CDR1 is LNHDA and CDR2 is SQIVND (reference sequence). This CDR3 contains 14 residues. The clonotype was recovered from a woman over 75 in a cohort sampled during active or convalescent COVID-19. The sequenced material came from peripheral blood. The gene calls are TRBV19 and TRBJ1-1, with D perhaps TRBD1 (5 bases). The CDR3 coding sequence is TGTGCCAGTAGTAGAGGACAAAAGAACACTGAAGCTTTCTTT. As protein: CASSRGQKNTEAFF. The variable domain in full, with the rest retrieved from reference TRBV19 and TRBJ1-1, is DGGITQSPKYLFRKEGQNVTLSCEQNLNHDAMYWYRQDPGQGLRLIYYSQIVNDFQKGDIAEGYSVSREKKESFPLTVTSAQKNPTAFYLCASSRGQKNTEAFFGQGTRLTVV.